This paragraph covers one T cell receptor beta chain sequence. The Seattle patients, enrolled during active infection, were followed longitudinally. In the authors' workflow: From reference gene primer amplification, estimates of nucleated cell counts were derived. Assay: immunoSEQ multiplex PCR; the TCRdb copy retains only in-frame clones and omits some. V, J and clone size were drawn from that table, and D and trimming were deduced from the DNA. The top ten hold about 5.2% of the sample, which has roughly 280,000 clones, approximately 86% seen once. This specimen belongs to a study of blood T cell repertoires in COVID-19. Turning to the study itself: Both acute and convalescent COVID-19 samples were obtained from the United States, Italy and Spain. Nucleic acid was either cDNA or gDNA, and it came from T cells, B-cell-depleted T cells, or PBMCs.

Trimming took off 7 bases at V and 9 bases at J, with 16 bases between the two ends. The CDR3 covers 13 residues. Germline V gives CDR1 MDHEN, CDR2 SYDVKM. This receptor was taken from a woman between 55 and 75 years old with COVID-19, enrolled during active disease. The V and J genes are TRBV28 and TRBJ2-1; the D gene is possibly TRBD2 (6 bases). Input material: peripheral blood. The CDR3, as DNA: TGTGCCAGCAATCTTATTCTCGGGGGTGAGCAGTTCTTC. Its protein is CASNLILGGEQFF.